These 30 T cell receptor beta chains were sequenced from one sample in a study of blood T cell repertoires in COVID-19. Libraries were prepared by immunoSEQ multiplex PCR; TCRdb keeps only in-frame clonotypes and omits some of them. Here the sample spans about 30,000 clones, roughly 90% being singletons. The sample comprised peripheral blood. These receptors all stem from a man in his 60s with active or convalescent COVID-19.

The rearrangement joins TRBV3-1 (or the pseudogene TRBV3-2) to TRBJ1-1, with unresolved D. The CDR3 spans 16 residues. The V end lost 0 bases, the J end lost 2 bases, and 13 bases lay between the germline ends. CDR1 is LGHDT and CDR2 is YNNKEL in the germline V gene (reference sequence). CDR3 sequence (DNA): TGTGCCAGCAGCCAAGATTGGCGGCAGTTCAACACTGAAGCTTTCTTT. Amino acids: CASSQDWRQFNTEAFF.

The chain carries TRBV28 and TRBJ1-3, with D possibly being TRBD1 (5 bases). CDR3 length: 13 residues. Germline CDR1 and CDR2: MDHEN and SYDVKM. Trimming stripped 3 bases from V and 5 bases from J, with 8 bases between. CDR3 in amino acids: CASSFGQRNTIYF. CDR3 sequence (DNA): TGTGCCAGCAGTTTTGGACAAAGAAACACCATATATTTT.

This clone counts as large. The V call is TRBV11-2, the J call TRBJ2-1, with TRBD1 identical over 7 bases. V dropped 4 bases and J dropped 4; count of bases not matched to a gene: 4. The CDR3 length is 14 residues. Germline V gene data show CDR1 as SGHAT and CDR2 as FQNNGV. The CDR3 sequence: CASSSRQGYNEQFF. DNA for the CDR3: TGTGCCAGCAGCTCGAGACAGGGATACAATGAGCAGTTCTTC.

The chain combines TRBV5-1 with TRBJ1-6; possibly TRBD1 for D (5 bases). The germline V gene encodes CDR1 SGHRS and CDR2 YFSETQ. The CDR3 has 14 residues. V lost 1 base and J 6 bases, leaving 8 bases between the germline ends. This CDR3 is CASSLTGGNSPLHF. The CDR3, as DNA: TGCGCCAGCAGCTTGACAGGCGGTAATTCACCCCTCCACTTT.

This clone was detected only a few times. V and J are TRBV4-2 and TRBJ1-4, with D tentatively TRBD1 (5 bases). The CDR3 is 14 amino acids. Germline lookup yields CDR1 LGHNA and CDR2 YNFKEQ. With 0 bases removed from V and 7 bases from J, the gap between germline ends came to 9 bases. CDR3 bases: TGTGCCAGCAGCCAAGATGGAGGGACTGAAAAACTGTTTTTT. It translates to CASSQDGGTEKLFF.

The rearrangement uses TRBV9 and TRBJ2-5, with D maybe TRBD1 (6 bases). The V gene lost 0 bases and the J gene lost 4 bases, with 13 bases spanning the gap. Germline-derived CDR1 and CDR2 are SGDLS and YYNGEE. This CDR3 spans 15 amino acids. For the CDR3, the DNA is TGTGCCAGCAGCGTAGGGGTGGGGGCCCCAGAGACCCAGTACTTC. Translation: CASSVGVGAPETQYF.

The chain has TRBV7-3 and TRBJ2-5; 8 nucleotides align to TRBD1. Germline V lookup: CDR1 SGHTA, CDR2 FQGTGA. After removal of 0 bases from V and 2 bases from J, the junction contained 5 bases not matched to a gene. The CDR3 runs 16 residues. The CDR3: CASSLTPGQAQETQYF. In nucleotides, the CDR3 is TGTGCCAGCAGCTTAACCCCGGGACAGGCTCAAGAGACCCAGTACTTC.

The chain carries TRBV24-1 and TRBJ1-4; 8 bases align to TRBD1. J gave up 8 bases and V 3 bases, and 10 bases lay outside the gene matches. The CDR3 totals 16 residues. Germline lookup yields CDR1 KGHDR and CDR2 SFDVKD. The CDR3 DNA sequence: TGTGCCACCAGTGATCCCCGGACAGGGAAGGGAGAAAAACTGTTTTTT. Its translation: CATSDPRTGKGEKLFF.

The genes are TRBV5-4 and TRBJ2-7; possible D gene TRBD2, 6 bases. The CDR3 loop spans 15 amino acids. Germline CDR1 reads SGHNT; CDR2 reads YYREEE (reference sequence). The ends were cut back, 5 bases at V and 2 bases at J, with 17 bases in the middle. CDR3 in amino acids: CASSFSGLGPYEQYF. The CDR3 region has the DNA TGTGCCAGCAGTTTCTCGGGACTGGGGCCCTACGAGCAGTACTTC.

V gene TRBV5-1 combines with J gene TRBJ1-6; D uncertain. V was shortened by 5 bases and J by 7 bases, with 16 bases between the two germline ends. The CDR3 runs to 15 residues. Germline CDR1 SGHRS, CDR2 YFSETQ. In DNA form, the CDR3 reads TGCGCCAGCAGTCCCGGGGAGGACCTCAATTCACCCCTCCACTTT. Its translation is CASSPGEDLNSPLHF.

The rearrangement joins TRBV27 to TRBJ1-2; D perhaps matches TRBD1 (5 bases). Germline assignment: CDR1 MNHEY and CDR2 SMNVEV (reference sequence). The CDR3 covers 13 residues. Trimming removed 3 bases from V and 4 bases from J, with 9 bases in between. CDR3 protein: CASSFRGAYGYTF. The CDR3 nucleotides read TGTGCCAGCAGTTTTAGGGGTGCCTATGGCTACACCTTC.

V usage is TRBV5-4 and J usage is TRBJ2-7; D uncertain. Trimming cost V 3 bases and J 0 bases, with 7 bases left between them. This CDR3 has 13 residues. Germline V CDR1 and CDR2: SGHNT, YYREEE (reference sequence). CDR3 DNA sequence: TGTGCCAGCAGCTACCCGAGCTCCTACGAGCAGTACTTC. Amino acid sequence: CASSYPSSYEQYF.

The chain links TRBV15 to TRBJ1-2; D call uncertain. This CDR3 is 12 amino acids long. CDR1 is LNHNV and CDR2 is YYDKDF in the germline V gene (reference sequence). Trimming cost V 4 bases and J 5 bases, with 8 bases left between them. CDR3 protein: CATSTDLYGYTF. In DNA form, the CDR3 reads TGTGCCACCAGCACCGACTTGTATGGCTACACCTTC.

The chain employs TRBV15 and TRBJ2-5; 9 bases agree with TRBD1. Germline-derived CDR1 and CDR2 are LNHNV and YYDKDF (reference sequence). Trimming removed 8 bases from V and 5 bases from J; junction bases left unmatched: 6. This CDR3 is built from 13 residues. CDR3 sequence (DNA): TGTGCCACCGGGACAGGGTTTTGGGAGACCCAGTACTTC. It specifies CATGTGFWETQYF.

This clone occurred a few times. This chain links TRBV28 with TRBJ2-7, with TRBD1 identical over 7 bases. Germline assignment: CDR1 MDHEN and CDR2 SYDVKM. This CDR3 comprises 13 residues. V gave up 5 bases and J gave up 1 base; unmatched junction bases: 2. Here the CDR3 DNA reads TGTGCCAGCAGTCCGGGACAGTCCTACGAGCAGTACTTC. This translates into CASSPGQSYEQYF.

The rearrangement joins TRBV7-9 to TRBJ2-7, with D maybe TRBD1 (5 bases). Germline-derived CDR1 and CDR2 are SEHNR and FQNEAQ (reference sequence). There are 13 residues in the CDR3. V was trimmed by 5 bases and J by 3 bases, leaving 11 bases between them. This CDR3 reads CASSLRENYEQYF. CDR3 DNA sequence: TGTGCCAGCAGCCTCAGGGAAAACTACGAGCAGTACTTC.

V gene TRBV2 combines with J gene TRBJ2-7; 9 positions agree with TRBD1. The germline gives CDR1 SNHLY, CDR2 FYNNEI. V shed 6 bases, J shed 3 bases, and the junction held 15 bases outside the gene matches. The length of the CDR3 is 17 residues. As DNA, the CDR3 is TGTGCCAGCAGCGCTGGACAGGGGAATAAGAGAGGCTACGAGCAGTACTTC. Its translation: CASSAGQGNKRGYEQYF.

This clone was seen only a few times. The V call is TRBV5-1, the J call TRBJ2-1; 9 bases align to TRBD1. Germline CDR1 and CDR2: SGHRS and YFSETQ. The CDR3 sequence is 15 residues long. Trimming cost V 5 bases and J 4 bases; bases outside gene matches: 7. DNA for the CDR3: TGCGCCAGCAGACCTATCGGGACAGGGTACAATGAGCAGTTCTTC. Protein sequence: CASRPIGTGYNEQFF.

V is TRBV5-1 and J is TRBJ2-7; D possibly corresponds to TRBD2 (6 bases). Trimming cost V 4 bases and J 0 bases, with 14 bases left between them. This CDR3 has 15 amino acids. Germline V lookup: CDR1 SGHRS, CDR2 YFSETQ. The CDR3 nucleotides are TGCGCCAGCAGCCCCGGAGGGTCGAGCTCCTACGAGCAGTACTTC. It translates to CASSPGGSSSYEQYF. The full variable domain, in which reference TRBV5-1 and TRBJ2-7 provide the parts outside the CDR3, is KAGVTQTPRYLIKTRGQQVTLSCSPISGHRSVSWYQQTPGQGLQFLFEYFSETQRNKGNFPGRFSGRQFSNSRSEMNVSTLELGDSALYLCASSPGGSSSYEQYFGPGTRLTVT.

V usage is TRBV18 and J usage is TRBJ2-1, with a possible D match to TRBD2 (6 bases). Trimming shortened V by 3 bases and J by 7 bases, and 19 bases separated the two germline ends. The germline V gene has CDR1 KGHSH and CDR2 LQKENI. This CDR3 is built from 16 residues. CDR3 in DNA: TGTGCCAGCTCACCCCCCAGTGGAGGAGGGGAAAATGAGCAGTTCTTC. Translating it yields CASSPPSGGGENEQFF.

In its sample, this clone was seen a few times. The chain employs TRBV16 and TRBJ1-1; no clear D gene. V was shortened by 0 bases and J by 4 bases, with 9 bases between the two germline ends. From germline, CDR1 is KGHSY and CDR2 FQNENV. This CDR3 is 14 amino acids long. The CDR3 loop is CASSQSRAGTEAFF. CDR3 sequence (DNA): TGTGCCAGCAGCCAATCCAGAGCGGGCACTGAAGCTTTCTTT.

V usage is TRBV19 and J usage is TRBJ2-5, with 10 bases identical to TRBD1. Germline lookup yields CDR1 LNHDA and CDR2 SQIVND (reference sequence). The length of the CDR3 is 14 residues. J lost 4 bases, V lost 4 bases, and 3 bases had no gene match. The DNA of the CDR3 is TGTGCCAGTAGTAGCCGGGACAGGGGAGAGACCCAGTACTTC. The encoded protein is CASSSRDRGETQYF. The full variable domain, completed using reference TRBV19 and TRBJ2-5, is DGGITQSPKYLFRKEGQNVTLSCEQNLNHDAMYWYRQDPGQGLRLIYYSQIVNDFQKGDIAEGYSVSREKKESFPLTVTSAQKNPTAFYLCASSSRDRGETQYFGPGTRLLVL.

The rearrangement uses TRBV11-2 and TRBJ1-1; D not resolved. V was shortened by 8 bases and J by 4 bases, with 11 bases between the two germline ends. Germline V gene sequence: CDR1 SGHAT, CDR2 FQNNGV. This CDR3 spans 12 amino acids. In nucleotides, the CDR3 is TGTGCCAGCTCCGGTGCAGGCACTGAAGCTTTCTTT. Its translation is CASSGAGTEAFF.

J is TRBJ2-5 and V is TRBV7-3; TRBD1 matches 10 bases. This CDR3 is 16 amino acids long. The germline V gene encodes CDR1 SGHTA and CDR2 FQGTGA. The trim removed 5 bases at V and 4 bases at J, leaving 10 bases unmatched. CDR3 amino acids: CASSPMGQGTGETQYF. CDR3 DNA: TGTGCCAGCAGCCCAATGGGACAGGGGACCGGAGAGACCCAGTACTTC.

The DNA for the CDR3 is TGCAGCGTTCTAGCCCGGGCAGATACGCAGTATTTT. It translates to CSVLARADTQYF. The rearrangement links TRBV29-1 to TRBJ2-3; a weak D match, TRBD2 (5 bases). V was trimmed by 5 bases and J by 4 bases, leaving 10 bases between them. The CDR3 runs 12 residues. Germline loops: CDR1 SQVTM, CDR2 ANQGSEA.

V usage is TRBV5-1 and J usage is TRBJ2-2, with D possibly matching TRBD1 (6 bases). Germline V gene data show CDR1 as SGHRS and CDR2 as YFSETQ. The CDR3 extends over 16 amino acids. The V gene lost 5 bases and the J gene lost 8 bases, with 22 bases spanning the gap. The CDR3 nucleotides are TGCGCCAGCAGGCGACCAGGGGCGACCCTCCCAGGGGAGCTGTTTTTT. It yields the protein CASRRPGATLPGELFF. Supplemented by reference TRBV5-1 and TRBJ2-2, the full variable domain reads KAGVTQTPRYLIKTRGQQVTLSCSPISGHRSVSWYQQTPGQGLQFLFEYFSETQRNKGNFPGRFSGRQFSNSRSEMNVSTLELGDSALYLCASRRPGATLPGELFFGEGSRLTVL.

This chain connects TRBV5-1 to TRBJ2-6; D gene uncertain. Germline CDR1 SGHRS, CDR2 YFSETQ. The length of the CDR3 is 14 residues. Deletions cut 4 bases from V and 4 bases from J, with 9 bases between. CDR3 amino acids: CASSPPRGANVLTF. The DNA for the CDR3 is TGCGCCAGCAGCCCCCCCAGAGGGGCCAACGTCCTGACTTTC. The whole variable domain, remainder taken from reference TRBV5-1 and TRBJ2-6, is KAGVTQTPRYLIKTRGQQVTLSCSPISGHRSVSWYQQTPGQGLQFLFEYFSETQRNKGNFPGRFSGRQFSNSRSEMNVSTLELGDSALYLCASSPPRGANVLTFGAGSRLTVL.

This clone was counted only a few times. The DNA for the CDR3 is TGTGCCAGTAGTATTTGGGCAGGGTCTGGCGGCTACACCTTC. Protein sequence: CASSIWAGSGGYTF. J is TRBJ1-2 and V is TRBV19; perhaps TRBD1 as D (5 bases). V lost 3 bases and J 8 bases, leaving 16 bases between the germline ends. This CDR3 spans 14 amino acids. Germline assignment: CDR1 LNHDA and CDR2 SQIVND (reference sequence).

The rearrangement joins TRBV18 to TRBJ2-1; D may be TRBD2 (6 bases). With 6 bases removed from V and 5 bases from J, the gap between germline ends came to 17 bases. The CDR3 is 15 residues long. Germline CDR1 reads KGHSH; CDR2 reads LQKENI. The CDR3 here is CASSHRDLNNNEQFF. CDR3 nucleotides: TGTGCCAGCTCTCACCGGGACTTAAATAACAATGAGCAGTTCTTC.

V gene TRBV5-6 combines with J gene TRBJ2-6; D uncertain. In germline, CDR1 is SGHDT, CDR2 YYEEEE. This CDR3 comprises 17 residues. V lost 4 bases, J lost 0 bases, and 14 bases lay in between. In DNA form, the CDR3 reads TGTGCCAGCAGCCGTAGGCTCTCTAGCTCTGGGGCCAACGTCCTGACTTTC. As protein: CASSRRLSSSGANVLTF.